The clone carrying this T cell receptor (beta chain) came up many times. This entry belongs to a study of T-cell reconstitution after alpha-beta-depleted transplantation in children. Library preparation (for TCRbeta) was performed with unique molecular identifiers. TCRdb re-called the PCR reads with MiXCR, one entry per CDR3 protein. The sample shows some 130,000 distinct CDR3 sequences, approximately 8.7% of them seen only once. The CDR3 has 14 residues. Germline V gives CDR1 KGHDR, CDR2 SFDVKD. V lost 5 bases, J lost 1 base, and 1 base stayed unmatched. The sample was PBMCs, mostly from graft donor cells, taken 180 days after TCRalphabeta/CD19-depleted stem cell transplant. The J gene is TRBJ2-3, the V gene TRBV24-1; 8 positions match TRBD2. This receptor was obtained from a girl in the first two years of life who had a stem cell transplant for combined immunodeficiency, so the T cells may come from the graft donor. This CDR3 reads CATSALAGTDTQYF. The CDR3 DNA reads TGTGCCACCAGTGCACTAGCGGGCACAGATACGCAGTATTTT.